This T cell receptor (beta chain) came from a study of shared clonotypes between healthy human individuals. Overall study findings and caveats: Sampling was confined to blood; repertoires within tissues likely differ.

Data came from immunoSEQ multiplex PCR; TCRdb stores just in-frame clones and leaves some out. Of over a million clones in the sample, approximately 76% were seen once. This clone was seen a single time. Its antigen is unidentified. Germline-derived CDR1 and CDR2 are MNHNS and SASEGT. V lost 8 bases and J 7 bases, leaving 20 bases between the germline ends. The CDR3 is 14 amino acids. Those who donated were healthy HIV-negative adults, with no recent acute infections or vaccinations reported. The chain uses TRBV6-1 and TRBJ1-2, with TRBD1 as a possible D gene (5 bases). Sequencing was performed on memory CD4+ T cells sorted from blood. The sample's subset: CD45RA-negative fraction. This TCR was sampled from a man between 18 and 35 years old in good health. In DNA, the CDR3 is TGTGCCAGCGACCTGAGTGAGGGGAGGGGTGGCTACACCTTC. This translates into CASDLSEGRGGYTF.